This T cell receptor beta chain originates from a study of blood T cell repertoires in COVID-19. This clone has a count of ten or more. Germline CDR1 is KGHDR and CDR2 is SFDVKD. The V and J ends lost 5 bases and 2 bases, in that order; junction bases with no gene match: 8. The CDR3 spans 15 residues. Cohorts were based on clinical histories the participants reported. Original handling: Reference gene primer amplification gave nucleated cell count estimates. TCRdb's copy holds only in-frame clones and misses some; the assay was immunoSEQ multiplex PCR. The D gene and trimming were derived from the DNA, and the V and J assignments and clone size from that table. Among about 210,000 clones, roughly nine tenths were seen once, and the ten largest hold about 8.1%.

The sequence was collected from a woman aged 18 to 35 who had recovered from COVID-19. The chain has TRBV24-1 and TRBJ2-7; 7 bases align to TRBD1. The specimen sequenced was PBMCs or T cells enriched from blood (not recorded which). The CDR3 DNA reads TGTGCCACCAGTGGACAGGGAGCCTCTCCCTACGAGCAGTACTTC. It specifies CATSGQGASPYEQYF.